The rows below give T cell receptor beta chains drawn from one sample of a study of T cells after yellow fever vaccination. TCRdb used MiXCR to reprocess the 5' RACE reads, holding one entry per CDR3 protein. Among fewer than 450,000 distinct CDR3 sequences, 11% were seen once, and the ten largest hold less than 20%. This sample comprised PBMCs, obtained on the day of the first yellow fever vaccination. The receptors originated from a man aged 18 to 30 who received the YFV17D yellow fever vaccine. Each CDR3 is given without its conserved first and last residue. Each record gives: V gene, J gene, CDR3 protein.

v_call: TRBV30
j_call: TRBJ2-3
cdr3_aa: AWSVSGNLADTQY

v_call: TRBV15
j_call: TRBJ1-5
cdr3_aa: ATATERYSNQPQH

v_call: TRBV6-1
j_call: TRBJ1-1
cdr3_aa: ASREAGGGLALNTEAF

v_call: TRBV20-1
j_call: TRBJ2-3
cdr3_aa: SAERRGDTDTQY

v_call: TRBV11-2
j_call: TRBJ2-3
cdr3_aa: ASTPRRLAGFDTQY

v_call: TRBV4-1
j_call: TRBJ1-5
cdr3_aa: ASSPTGQPQH

v_call: TRBV4-3
j_call: TRBJ1-2
cdr3_aa: ASSQEGSQGAYGYT

v_call: TRBV19
j_call: TRBJ2-1
cdr3_aa: ASSWTSGGHSYNEQF

v_call: TRBV10-3
j_call: TRBJ1-5
cdr3_aa: AISESGSNQPQH

v_call: TRBV7-9
j_call: TRBJ2-6
cdr3_aa: ASSPHRNPGANVLT

v_call: TRBV12-5
j_call: TRBJ1-4
cdr3_aa: ASGLVPGLNEKLF

v_call: TRBV10-3
j_call: TRBJ2-1
cdr3_aa: AIKGTRGREQF

v_call: TRBV18
j_call: TRBJ1-1
cdr3_aa: ASSPPAGRLNTEAF

v_call: TRBV7-9
j_call: TRBJ1-1
cdr3_aa: ASSLRLAEAF

v_call: TRBV20-1
j_call: TRBJ1-2
cdr3_aa: SAREVLDINGYT

v_call: TRBV5-1
j_call: TRBJ2-1
cdr3_aa: ASSPLATPRDEQF

v_call: TRBV12-3/TRBV12-4
j_call: TRBJ1-2
cdr3_aa: ASWGARSGGYT

v_call: TRBV6-5
j_call: TRBJ2-1
cdr3_aa: ASSSAVAHSYNEQF

v_call: TRBV4-1
j_call: TRBJ1-1
cdr3_aa: ASSRAGVNTEAF

v_call: TRBV2
j_call: TRBJ2-3
cdr3_aa: ASSEFAGSIDTQY

v_call: TRBV30
j_call: TRBJ1-1
cdr3_aa: AWSVGGAAF

v_call: TRBV28
j_call: TRBJ1-1
cdr3_aa: ASRVTGTGGLSTEAF

v_call: TRBV6-2/TRBV6-3
j_call: TRBJ2-3
cdr3_aa: ASCPRTDTQY

v_call: TRBV3-1
j_call: TRBJ2-1
cdr3_aa: ASSRLAGAYNEQF

v_call: TRBV5-4
j_call: TRBJ2-1
cdr3_aa: ASSVPSGGNEQF

v_call: TRBV7-2
j_call: TRBJ2-3
cdr3_aa: ASSLVGRGGTDTQY

v_call: TRBV4-3
j_call: TRBJ2-1
cdr3_aa: ASSQEVRYEQF

v_call: TRBV6-1
j_call: TRBJ1-5
cdr3_aa: ASSIQGASNQPQH

v_call: TRBV5-1
j_call: TRBJ2-3
cdr3_aa: ASAPDGPSTDTQY

v_call: TRBV5-1
j_call: TRBJ1-2
cdr3_aa: ASGQTSNYGYT

v_call: TRBV10-3
j_call: TRBJ1-2
cdr3_aa: AIKLDRAKANYGYT

v_call: TRBV5-6
j_call: TRBJ2-3
cdr3_aa: ASSYQPASRSTDTQY

v_call: TRBV5-1
j_call: TRBJ2-3
cdr3_aa: ASSSPRGDTQY

v_call: TRBV12-3/TRBV12-4
j_call: TRBJ2-7
cdr3_aa: ASSLATGPETYEQY

v_call: TRBV12-3/TRBV12-4
j_call: TRBJ2-7
cdr3_aa: ASSYVASSYEQY

v_call: TRBV4-1
j_call: TRBJ1-2
cdr3_aa: ASSPVTRGYGYT

v_call: TRBV3-1
j_call: TRBJ1-2
cdr3_aa: ASSQDQGTGNGYT

v_call: TRBV28
j_call: TRBJ2-3
cdr3_aa: ASSLWPFSTDTQY

v_call: TRBV4-3
j_call: TRBJ2-3
cdr3_aa: ASSRTSGGANSDTQY

v_call: TRBV5-1
j_call: TRBJ2-1
cdr3_aa: ASSGTGGDNEQF

v_call: TRBV4-2
j_call: TRBJ2-2
cdr3_aa: ASSQRVVGGANTGELF

v_call: TRBV23-1
j_call: TRBJ2-3
cdr3_aa: ASSHARGGADTQY

v_call: TRBV5-6
j_call: TRBJ2-7
cdr3_aa: ASSLAGQGRYEQY

v_call: TRBV5-1
j_call: TRBJ2-1
cdr3_aa: ASSLALVGEQF

v_call: TRBV6-2/TRBV6-3
j_call: TRBJ2-1
cdr3_aa: ATVNGGGAYNEQF

v_call: TRBV18
j_call: TRBJ2-4
cdr3_aa: ASSERGIQY

v_call: TRBV5-1
j_call: TRBJ2-7
cdr3_aa: ASSYGRGSSYEQY

v_call: TRBV7-9
j_call: TRBJ1-2
cdr3_aa: ASSARQGDVLYGYT